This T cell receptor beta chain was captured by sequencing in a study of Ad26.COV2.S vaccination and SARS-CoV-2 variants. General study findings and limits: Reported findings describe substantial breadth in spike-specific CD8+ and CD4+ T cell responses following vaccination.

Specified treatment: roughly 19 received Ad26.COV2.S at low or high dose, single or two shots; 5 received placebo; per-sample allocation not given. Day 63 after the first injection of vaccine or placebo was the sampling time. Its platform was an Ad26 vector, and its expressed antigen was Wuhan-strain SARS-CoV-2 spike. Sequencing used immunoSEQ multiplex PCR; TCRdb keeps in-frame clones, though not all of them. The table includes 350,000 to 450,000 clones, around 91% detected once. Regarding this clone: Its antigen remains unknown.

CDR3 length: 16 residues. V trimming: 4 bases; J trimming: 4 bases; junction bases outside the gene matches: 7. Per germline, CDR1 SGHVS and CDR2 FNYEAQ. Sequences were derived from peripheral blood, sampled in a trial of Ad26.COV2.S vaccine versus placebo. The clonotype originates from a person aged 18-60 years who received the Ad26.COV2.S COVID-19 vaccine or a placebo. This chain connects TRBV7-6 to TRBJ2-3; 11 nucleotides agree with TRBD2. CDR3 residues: CASSYLAGGRADTQYF. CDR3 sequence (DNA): TGTGCCAGCAGCTACCTAGCGGGAGGACGTGCAGATACGCAGTATTTT.